Presented here are 27 T cell receptor beta chains from one specimen sequenced in a study of blood T cell repertoires in COVID-19. Measured with immunoSEQ multiplex PCR; TCRdb has only the in-frame clones, and not every one. Of 250,000 to 350,000 clones detected, approximately 84% appear once; the ten largest clones hold roughly 1.6%. Sequencing was done on a sample of peripheral blood. These TCRs come from a human donor with COVID-19, enrolled during active disease. The donor label of this sample is uncertain.

This clone was seen just once. This sequence joins TRBV20-1 and TRBJ2-1, with D perhaps TRBD2 (5 bases). Germline assignment: CDR1 DFQATT and CDR2 SNEGSKA (reference sequence). V was pared by 3 bases and J by 8 bases, with 11 bases between. CDR3 length: 12 residues. CDR3 sequence: CSASGGPDEQFF. CDR3 DNA: TGCAGTGCTAGTGGCGGGCCCGATGAGCAGTTCTTC.

This chain connects TRBV9 to TRBJ2-1, with D perhaps TRBD1 (6 bases). V gave up 3 bases and J gave up 2 bases, with 18 bases separating them. Germline CDR1 SGDLS, CDR2 YYNGEE. The CDR3 runs 17 residues. This CDR3 is CASSAPIVGTTYNEQFF. The CDR3 nucleotides are TGTGCCAGCAGCGCCCCGATAGTAGGGACAACCTACAATGAGCAGTTCTTC.

This clone was counted once. The chain carries TRBV3-1 (or the pseudogene TRBV3-2) and TRBJ2-1; 8 positions match TRBD2. The CDR3 contains 17 residues. From germline, CDR1 is LGHDT and CDR2 YNNKEL (reference sequence). V shed 4 bases, J shed 8 bases, and the junction held 16 bases outside the gene matches. The CDR3 here is CASSRGSPSGSPYEQFF. CDR3 in DNA: TGTGCCAGCAGCCGAGGGTCCCCCAGCGGGAGCCCCTATGAGCAGTTCTTC.

The chain is built from TRBV27 and TRBJ2-3; 12 nucleotides line up with TRBD2. This CDR3 spans 17 amino acids. The germline V gene encodes CDR1 MNHEY and CDR2 SMNVEV (reference sequence). J was trimmed by 6 bases and V by 1 base; bases with no gene match: 8. CDR3 sequence reads: CASSLLSGLAGSDTQYF. Here the CDR3 DNA reads TGTGCCAGCAGTTTATTATCCGGACTAGCGGGATCGGATACGCAGTATTTT.

The J gene is TRBJ1-1, the V gene TRBV19; 9 nucleotides match TRBD1. This CDR3 has 15 residues. V dropped 6 bases and J dropped 5; count of bases not matched to a gene: 10. Per germline, CDR1 LNHDA and CDR2 SQIVND (reference sequence). CDR3 coding DNA: TGTGCCAGTAGGTCCTCGTGGGACAGGGTTACTGAAGCTTTCTTT. Its protein is CASRSSWDRVTEAFF.

The chain is built from TRBV9 and TRBJ2-2; a possible D gene is TRBD1 (6 bases). The CDR3 sequence is 15 residues long. CDR1 and CDR2 from the germline V gene are SGDLS and YYNGEE. V was shortened by 0 bases and J by 3 bases, with 9 bases between the two germline ends. This CDR3 reads CASSVEQGDTGELFF. The CDR3 region has the DNA TGTGCCAGCAGCGTAGAACAGGGAGACACCGGGGAGCTGTTTTTT.

V is TRBV10-3 and J is TRBJ2-2, with a weak D call TRBD1 (5 bases). CDR1 ENHRY and CDR2 SYGVKD come from the germline V gene. Trimming took off 10 bases at V and 7 bases at J, with 16 bases between the two ends. The CDR3 loop spans 13 amino acids. CDR3 sequence (DNA): TGTGCCAGTTTGGACACGCTTGACGGGGAGCTGTTTTTT. Translated, it gives CASLDTLDGELFF.

The chain uses TRBV7-9 and TRBJ1-1; D unresolved. The CDR3 spans 14 residues. Germline CDR1 SEHNR, CDR2 FQNEAQ (reference sequence). The V and J ends lost 5 bases and 2 bases respectively, with 12 bases between them. CDR3 protein: CASSPKPVNTEAFF. CDR3 sequence (DNA): TGTGCCAGCAGCCCTAAGCCCGTAAACACTGAAGCTTTCTTT.

The gene calls are TRBV30 and TRBJ1-3; no firm D call. The germline CDR1 and CDR2 sequences are GTSNPN and SVGIG (reference sequence). The CDR3 has 14 residues. Trimming cost V 1 base and J 4 bases, with 11 bases left between them. In DNA, the CDR3 is TGTGCCTGGAGTGACAAAGAGAGGGGAAACACCATATATTTT. This encodes CAWSDKERGNTIYF. Full variable domain (remainder filled in from reference TRBV30 and TRBJ1-3): SQTIHQWPATLVQPVGSPLSLECTVEGTSNPNLYWYRQAAGRGLQLLFYSVGIGQISSEVPQNLSASRPQDRQFILSSKKLLLSDSGFYLCAWSDKERGNTIYFGEGSWLTVV.

The chain joins TRBV2 to TRBJ2-2, with D tentatively TRBD1 (5 bases). V lost 6 bases and J lost 3, with 11 bases in between. This CDR3 has 14 residues. From germline, CDR1 is SNHLY and CDR2 FYNNEI. The CDR3, as DNA: TGTGCCAGCAGATCTGACAGAGACACCGGGGAGCTGTTTTTT. This translates into CASRSDRDTGELFF.

The V and J genes are TRBV18 and TRBJ1-1, with D unresolved. The V and J ends lost 1 base and 1 base respectively, with 7 bases between them. The CDR3 is 14 residues long. Germline CDR1 reads KGHSH; CDR2 reads LQKENI. The CDR3 sequence: CASSPRQENTEAFF. CDR3 coding DNA: TGTGCCAGCTCACCACGACAAGAGAACACTGAAGCTTTCTTT.

The chain employs TRBV6-5 and TRBJ1-2; 8 bases align to TRBD1. This CDR3 has 12 residues. Trimming cost V 6 bases and J 7 bases; bases outside gene matches: 4. In germline, CDR1 is MNHEY, CDR2 SVGAGI. The CDR3 reads CASRGTGAGYTF. CDR3 sequence (DNA): TGTGCCAGCAGGGGGACAGGAGCTGGCTACACCTTC.

Concerning this clone itself: The same CDR3 also results from other DNA sequences found in this sample. The chain joins TRBV30 to TRBJ2-5; 9 nucleotides match TRBD2. The CDR3 has 14 residues. From germline, CDR1 is GTSNPN and CDR2 SVGIG (reference sequence). After removal of 3 bases from V and 3 bases from J, the junction contained 5 bases not matched to a gene. The CDR3 sequence is CAWSPGLAEETQYF. The CDR3 DNA is TGTGCCTGGAGCCCGGGACTAGCCGAAGAGACCCAGTACTTC.

This rearrangement joins TRBV5-1 to TRBJ2-1; 10 bases are shared with TRBD2. The CDR3 length is 16 residues. The germline V gene has CDR1 SGHRS and CDR2 YFSETQ. V dropped 0 bases and J dropped 5; count of bases not matched to a gene: 5. CDR3 nucleotides: TGCGCCAGCAGCTTGGCCGGGACTAGCGAAAACAATGAGCAGTTCTTC. As protein: CASSLAGTSENNEQFF. The entire variable domain, with the rest obtained from reference TRBV5-1 and TRBJ2-1, is as follows: KAGVTQTPRYLIKTRGQQVTLSCSPISGHRSVSWYQQTPGQGLQFLFEYFSETQRNKGNFPGRFSGRQFSNSRSEMNVSTLELGDSALYLCASSLAGTSENNEQFFGPGTRLTVL.

This sequence joins TRBV9 and TRBJ1-1; no clear D gene. In germline, CDR1 is SGDLS, CDR2 YYNGEE. Trimming cost V 4 bases and J 3 bases, with 10 bases left between them. This CDR3 comprises 13 residues. CDR3 sequence reads: CASSTSADTEAFF. CDR3 nucleotide sequence: TGTGCCAGCAGCACCTCGGCGGACACTGAAGCTTTCTTT.

Here the CDR3 DNA reads TGTGCCAGCAGGGACTTGAATGAGCAGTTCTTC. Its protein is CASRDLNEQFF. The rearrangement uses TRBV28 and TRBJ2-1; D is perhaps TRBD2 (5 bases). The length of the CDR3 is 11 residues. V lost 6 bases, J lost 7 bases, and 7 bases lay in between. From germline, CDR1 is MDHEN and CDR2 SYDVKM. The variable domain in full, with the rest retrieved from reference TRBV28 and TRBJ2-1, is DVKVTQSSRYLVKRTGEKVFLECVQDMDHENMFWYRQDPGLGLRLIYFSYDVKMKEKGDIPEGYSVSREKKERFSLILESASTNQTSMYLCASRDLNEQFFGPGTRLTVL.

The chain carries TRBV7-9 and TRBJ1-5; 8 bases line up with TRBD1. The junction had 10 bases not matched to a gene; V was cut back by 3 bases and J by 3 bases. The CDR3 has 17 residues. CDR1 SEHNR and CDR2 FQNEAQ come from the germline V gene (reference sequence). For the CDR3, the DNA is TGTGCCAGCAGCTTCACTGTACGACAGGGGCACAATCAGCCCCAGCATTTT. This gives the protein CASSFTVRQGHNQPQHF.

V is TRBV19 and J is TRBJ1-5, with no clear D. This CDR3 has 16 residues. CDR1 and CDR2 from the germline V gene are LNHDA and SQIVND (reference sequence). The germline V and J ends were trimmed by 0 bases and 3 bases, with 12 bases remaining between them. Written as DNA, the CDR3 is TGTGCCAGTAGTATAGAGTCAGGCCAGAACAATCAGCCCCAGCATTTT. Its protein is CASSIESGQNNQPQHF.

The chain has TRBV7-2 and TRBJ2-7, with D perhaps matching TRBD2 (6 bases). The CDR3 contains 15 residues. Trimming left V 0 bases short and J 5 bases short, with 14 bases between. Germline loops: CDR1 SGHTA, CDR2 FQGNSA. The CDR3: CASSLAGAGGDEQYF. DNA for the CDR3: TGTGCCAGCAGCTTAGCGGGAGCGGGCGGGGACGAGCAGTACTTC. Full variable domain (rest looked up from reference TRBV7-2 and TRBJ2-7): GAGVSQSPSNKVTEKGKDVELRCDPISGHTALYWYRQSLGQGLEFLIYFQGNSAPDKSGLPSDRFSAERTGGSVSTLTIQRTQQEDSAVYLCASSLAGAGGDEQYFGPGTRLTVT.

The V call is TRBV28, the J call TRBJ1-2; a possible D gene is TRBD1 (6 bases). V was shortened by 2 bases and J by 2 bases, with 12 bases between the two germline ends. Germline loops: CDR1 MDHEN, CDR2 SYDVKM. The CDR3 spans 15 residues. CDR3 nucleotide sequence: TGTGCCAGCAGTTTAATAGCCGGACAGAACTATGGCTACACCTTC. This translates into CASSLIAGQNYGYTF.

CDR3 loop: CASSDSGESNQPQHF. CDR3 bases: TGTGCCAGCAGTGACTCAGGGGAAAGCAATCAGCCCCAGCATTTT. V gene TRBV6-4 combines with J gene TRBJ1-5; a possible D gene is TRBD1 (5 bases). The CDR3 totals 15 residues. Trimming pared 0 bases from V and 1 base from J, leaving 7 bases between. CDR1 and CDR2 from the germline V gene are MRHNA and SNTAGT.

The J gene is TRBJ1-2, the V gene TRBV5-8; D might be TRBD1 (6 bases). CDR1 and CDR2 from the germline V gene are SGHTS and YDEGEE. Trimming took 5 bases from V and 4 from J, leaving 18 bases between them. CDR3 length equals 15 residues. The DNA of the CDR3 is TGTGCCAGCAGTGCCCGGGGGGCGGCGAGCTATGGCTACACCTTC. This sequence encodes CASSARGAASYGYTF.

This clone was observed a few times. The rearrangement joins TRBV30 to TRBJ1-1; no clear D gene. With 5 bases removed from V and 6 bases from J, the gap between germline ends came to 16 bases. The CDR3 runs to 13 residues. Germline V lookup: CDR1 GTSNPN, CDR2 SVGIG (reference sequence). CDR3 in amino acids: CAWSWRRRAEAFF. CDR3 nucleotides: TGTGCCTGGTCGTGGCGGAGGAGGGCTGAAGCTTTCTTT.

This clone turned up a few times. The junction departs from the called germline gene at one end, perhaps through a read error. This chain joins TRBV7-7 and TRBJ2-1; D might be TRBD2 (5 bases). This CDR3 is built from 13 residues. Germline V lookup: CDR1 SSHAT, CDR2 FNYEAQ (reference sequence). The CDR3 nucleotides read TGTGCTAGCAGCTTAGAATGGGCTAGCGAGCAGTTCTTC. Protein: CASSLEWASEQFF.

This chain joins TRBV5-4 and TRBJ2-2; possibly TRBD1 for D (6 bases). The CDR3 extends over 14 amino acids. Trimming removed 2 bases from V and 2 bases from J, with 7 bases in between. The germline V gene has CDR1 SGHNT and CDR2 YYREEE (reference sequence). The CDR3 DNA reads as TGTGCCAGCAGCTTTGGGACAAACACCGGGGAGCTGTTTTTT. Its protein product is CASSFGTNTGELFF.

The rearrangement uses TRBV7-2 and TRBJ2-5, with 12 bases aligning to TRBD1. CDR1 SGHTA and CDR2 FQGNSA come from the germline V gene. The length of the CDR3 is 16 residues. Trimming took 5 bases from V and 5 from J; bases not matched to a gene: 9. This CDR3 is CASSPPGQGAGETQYF. The DNA for the CDR3 is TGTGCCAGCAGCCCCCCGGGACAGGGGGCGGGGGAGACCCAGTACTTC.

V is TRBV18 and J is TRBJ2-3; TRBD1 matches at 8 bases. Trimming took 3 bases from V and 0 from J; bases not matched to a gene: 2. The CDR3 spans 15 residues. The germline gives CDR1 KGHSH, CDR2 LQKENI. The CDR3 bases are TGTGCCAGCTCACCGCGACAGGGGAGCACAGATACGCAGTATTTT. Encoded protein: CASSPRQGSTDTQYF.